What follows are 21 T cell receptor beta chains derived from one specimen sequenced in a study of shared clonotypes between healthy human individuals. The table came from immunoSEQ multiplex PCR; TCRdb's copy has only in-frame clones and leaves some out. The data contain a few hundred thousand clones, 79% of them singletons. The sequencing input was PBMCs. These receptors were collected from a woman aged 40 to 50 in good health. Some clones in this sample may be carry-over from other donors' samples.

This clone has just one count. CDR3 in DNA: TGTGCCAGCAGCCGTGGACAGGGGGCTGAAGCTTTCTTT. It specifies CASSRGQGAEAFF. The rearrangement joins TRBV7-3 to TRBJ1-1; 10 positions agree with TRBD1. Looked up from germline, CDR1 is SGHTA and CDR2 is FQGTGA. After removal of 5 bases from V and 6 bases from J, the junction contained 3 bases not matched to a gene. This CDR3 has 13 amino acids.

This clone has only a few counts. The chain joins TRBV28 to TRBJ1-2; D is unclear. The CDR3 is made up of 14 amino acids. The germline gives CDR1 MDHEN, CDR2 SYDVKM. The V and J ends lost 2 bases and 1 base respectively, with 8 bases between them. CDR3 nucleotides: TGTGCCAGCAGTTTAAGCTTGGTTAACTATGGCTACACCTTC. It encodes CASSLSLVNYGYTF.

This chain links TRBV28 with TRBJ1-3; possible D gene TRBD1, 5 bases. This CDR3 region has 16 residues. The germline V and J ends were trimmed by 3 bases and 4 bases, with 16 bases remaining between them. The germline V gene has CDR1 MDHEN and CDR2 SYDVKM. CDR3 region: CASSFRGSGEGNTIYF. CDR3 coding DNA: TGTGCCAGCAGTTTTAGGGGCTCGGGGGAAGGAAACACCATATATTTT. The full variable domain, rest sourced from reference TRBV28 and TRBJ1-3, is DVKVTQSSRYLVKRTGEKVFLECVQDMDHENMFWYRQDPGLGLRLIYFSYDVKMKEKGDIPEGYSVSREKKERFSLILESASTNQTSMYLCASSFRGSGEGNTIYFGEGSWLTVV.

In its sample, this clone was seen a few times. The rearrangement links TRBV11-2 to TRBJ2-1; 8 bases agree with TRBD1. V was pared by 5 bases and J by 5 bases, with 2 bases of the junction left unmatched. The CDR3 is made up of 13 amino acids. CDR1 and CDR2 (germline): SGHAT, FQNNGV. This chain's CDR3 is CASSQDRDNEQFF. Here the CDR3 DNA reads TGTGCCAGCAGCCAGGACAGGGACAATGAGCAGTTCTTC.

This clone was seen just once. A much larger clone lies a single base off, so this may be a read error. Other DNA sequences in the sample encode the same CDR3. The chain links TRBV6-1 to TRBJ1-1; no definite D call. The CDR3 is made up of 15 amino acids. The V gene's germline CDR1 is MNHNS and CDR2 SASEGT. CDR3 loop: CASSEAQEGGTEAFF. The CDR3 DNA reads as TGCGCCAGCAGTGAAGCGCAGGAGGGAGGGACTGAAGCTTTCTTT.

The gene calls are TRBV19 and TRBJ1-2; D is ambiguous. Trimming stripped 7 bases from V and 5 bases from J, with 17 bases between. Germline V gene sequence: CDR1 LNHDA, CDR2 SQIVND (reference sequence). The CDR3 is 14 residues long. The CDR3 sequence is CASTPRDGGYGYTF. For the CDR3, the DNA is TGTGCCAGTACCCCCCGTGACGGAGGGTATGGCTACACCTTC. Looking up the rest from reference TRBV19 and TRBJ1-2 gives the full variable domain: DGGITQSPKYLFRKEGQNVTLSCEQNLNHDAMYWYRQDPGQGLRLIYYSQIVNDFQKGDIAEGYSVSREKKESFPLTVTSAQKNPTAFYLCASTPRDGGYGYTFGSGTRLTVV.

This clone was recorded once. The chain combines TRBV9 with TRBJ2-1; 8 bases agree with TRBD2. The CDR3 covers 18 residues. Per the germline V gene, CDR1 is SGDLS and CDR2 is YYNGEE. The trim removed 0 bases at V and 4 bases at J, leaving 12 bases unmatched. CDR3 nucleotide sequence: TGTGCCAGCAGCGTAGACGAGAGCGGGACTAGGGGTTACAATGAGCAGTTCTTC. Amino acid sequence: CASSVDESGTRGYNEQFF.

This chain joins TRBV6-1 and TRBJ2-5; no definite D call. V was shortened by 4 bases and J by 4 bases, with 10 bases between the two germline ends. CDR3 size: 13 residues. CDR1 is MNHNS, CDR2 SASEGT, per germline. CDR3 sequence: CASSATWAETQYF. The CDR3 bases are TGTGCCAGCAGTGCGACCTGGGCAGAGACCCAGTACTTC.

The chain links TRBV9 to TRBJ2-3; TRBD2 agrees at 11 bases. J lost 9 bases, V lost 0 bases, and 6 bases had no gene match. The CDR3 totals 15 residues. Germline CDR1 reads SGDLS; CDR2 reads YYNGEE. The CDR3 region is CASSVGNLAGGTQYF. The CDR3 nucleotides are TGTGCCAGCAGCGTAGGGAATCTAGCGGGAGGAACGCAGTATTTT.

The genes are TRBV11-2 and TRBJ1-2; D is perhaps TRBD1 (6 bases). The germline CDR1 and CDR2 sequences are SGHAT and FQNNGV. V lost 4 bases, J lost 5 bases, and 17 bases lay in between. This CDR3 contains 15 residues. CDR3 in DNA: TGTGCCAGCAGCTCTACGAGGGTAGGGGGATATGGCTACACCTTC. Protein product: CASSSTRVGGYGYTF.

Here the CDR3 DNA reads TGTGCCAGCAGTTTAGACAGGCCGAGCGCGGGCGGTGAAGCTTTCTTT. Residues: CASSLDRPSAGGEAFF. The chain combines TRBV27 with TRBJ1-1; possible D gene TRBD1, 6 bases. Germline CDR1 and CDR2: MNHEY and SMNVEV (reference sequence). The CDR3 consists of 16 residues. Trimming stripped 2 bases from V and 7 bases from J, with 20 bases between.

The J gene is TRBJ2-1, the V gene TRBV5-1; TRBD1 matches at 10 bases. CDR1 is SGHRS and CDR2 is YFSETQ in the germline V gene. Trimming removed 4 bases from V and 7 bases from J; junction bases left unmatched: 5. The CDR3 is made up of 14 amino acids. The CDR3 here is CASSERTGGNEQFF. The CDR3 DNA reads as TGCGCCAGCAGCGAACGGACAGGGGGAAATGAGCAGTTCTTC.

V is TRBV10-3 and J is TRBJ1-3; D is ambiguous. The CDR3 has 15 residues. V was clipped by 6 bases and J by 3 bases, with 15 bases between them. CDR1 is ENHRY and CDR2 is SYGVKD in the germline V gene. The CDR3 region has the DNA TGTGCCATCAGGGGTGAGGGTTTGTTTGGAAACACCATATATTTT. It specifies CAIRGEGLFGNTIYF.

The V and J genes are TRBV5-1 and TRBJ2-3; possibly TRBD2 for D (6 bases). With 1 base removed from V and 3 bases from J, the gap between germline ends came to 12 bases. CDR3 length: 15 residues. Germline V CDR1 and CDR2: SGHRS, YFSETQ. The CDR3 nucleotides are TGCGCCAGCAGCTTGACTGGCGGGAATACAGATACGCAGTATTTT. Protein sequence: CASSLTGGNTDTQYF. The full variable domain, completed using reference TRBV5-1 and TRBJ2-3, is KAGVTQTPRYLIKTRGQQVTLSCSPISGHRSVSWYQQTPGQGLQFLFEYFSETQRNKGNFPGRFSGRQFSNSRSEMNVSTLELGDSALYLCASSLTGGNTDTQYFGPGTRLTVL.

CDR3 nucleotides: TGTGCCAGTAGTATCTCAAGCGGGCACCAAGAGACCCAGTACTTC. It specifies CASSISSGHQETQYF. The chain uses TRBV19 and TRBJ2-5; D might be TRBD2 (6 bases). Germline lookup yields CDR1 LNHDA and CDR2 SQIVND (reference sequence). Trimming took 3 bases from V and 0 from J, leaving 11 bases between them. The CDR3 sequence is 15 residues long. Full variable domain (missing parts from reference TRBV19 and TRBJ2-5): DGGITQSPKYLFRKEGQNVTLSCEQNLNHDAMYWYRQDPGQGLRLIYYSQIVNDFQKGDIAEGYSVSREKKESFPLTVTSAQKNPTAFYLCASSISSGHQETQYFGPGTRLLVL.

The gene calls are TRBV15 and TRBJ1-1, with 7 bases identical to TRBD1. V lost 4 bases and J lost 5; bases outside the gene matches: 4. CDR3 size: 13 residues. CDR1 and CDR2 (germline): LNHNV, YYDKDF (reference sequence). DNA for the CDR3: TGTGCCACCAGCACTAACAGGGGAACTGAAGCTTTCTTT. Translated: CATSTNRGTEAFF.

The chain carries TRBV5-1 and TRBJ2-1, with TRBD2 matching over 11 bases. Germline CDR1 is SGHRS and CDR2 is YFSETQ. V shed 2 bases and J 1 base; nucleotides not matched to a gene: 2. The CDR3 totals 16 residues. CDR3 DNA sequence: TGCGCCAGCAGCTTACTAGCGGGAGTATCCTACAATGAGCAGTTCTTC. Its translation: CASSLLAGVSYNEQFF. Supplemented by reference TRBV5-1 and TRBJ2-1, the full variable domain reads KAGVTQTPRYLIKTRGQQVTLSCSPISGHRSVSWYQQTPGQGLQFLFEYFSETQRNKGNFPGRFSGRQFSNSRSEMNVSTLELGDSALYLCASSLLAGVSYNEQFFGPGTRLTVL.

The chain combines TRBV7-9 with TRBJ2-7, with 8 bases lining up with TRBD1. V dropped 5 bases and J dropped 3; count of bases not matched to a gene: 6. This CDR3 is built from 14 residues. Per the germline V gene, CDR1 is SEHNR and CDR2 is FQNEAQ (reference sequence). DNA for the CDR3: TGTGCCAGCAGCCCCCTGGGACAGGTCTACGAGCAGTACTTC. Translation gives CASSPLGQVYEQYF.

The genes are TRBV18 and TRBJ2-5; 7 bases match TRBD2. CDR1 and CDR2 from the germline V gene are KGHSH and LQKENI. CDR3 size: 16 residues. V lost 4 bases to trimming and J lost 4 bases; unmatched junction nucleotides: 12. DNA of the CDR3: TGTGCCAGCTCACGGATTGAGGCGGGAGCTGGAGAGACCCAGTACTTC. This sequence encodes CASSRIEAGAGETQYF.

This clone has just one count. This rearrangement joins TRBV29-1 to TRBJ1-5; no clear D. Germline V gene data show CDR1 as SQVTM and CDR2 as ANQGSEA. This CDR3 has 13 residues. Between the trimmed V and J ends, which lost 5 bases and 2 bases, there was a span of 10 bases. The chain's CDR3 is CSVKIGGNQPQHF. The CDR3, as DNA: TGCAGCGTTAAAATCGGGGGCAATCAGCCCCAGCATTTT.

This clone has more than one count but fewer than ten. A far bigger clonotype differs at one base, so this is likely a read error. V is TRBV30 and J is TRBJ2-3; D gene ambiguous. Germline CDR1 reads GTSNPN; CDR2 reads SVGIG (reference sequence). V was clipped by 4 bases and J by 0 bases, with 11 bases between them. The CDR3 extends over 14 amino acids. The CDR3 DNA reads as TGTGCCTGGATGAGGTGGAGAAGCACAGATACGCAGTATTTT. Translated, it gives CAWMRWRSTDTQYF.